A single TCR beta chain is shown here with its context. Its cognate antigen is unknown. With 60 Vbeta and 13 Jbeta primers, the PCR was carried out. Profiling relied on immunoSEQ multiplex PCR, and the TCRdb table lists in-frame clones only, not all of them. The sample includes around 210,000 clones. The CDR3 consists of 12 residues. Trimming left V 3 bases short and J 8 bases short, with 10 bases between. The V gene's germline CDR1 is SNHLY and CDR2 FYNNEI. This sample is part of a study of cytomegalovirus exposure and HLA in healthy donors. Whole-study results and caveats: It was reported that the classifier diagnosed cytomegalovirus status with high specificity and sensitivity in both the original and validation cohorts. Many donors carried some public TCRs, although rarity characterized most TCR sequences.

This clonotype was sampled from a woman aged 25 to 45 in good health and CMV-seropositive. The chain joins TRBV2 to TRBJ1-2; the D is unclear. Sequenced input: PBMCs. CDR3 region: CASSEGSGGYTF. The DNA for the CDR3 is TGTGCCAGCAGTGAGGGCAGTGGAGGCTACACCTTC.